The T cell receptor beta chain under discussion was sequenced for a study of PD-L1 blockade in urothelial cancer. The germline V gene has CDR1 SNHLY and CDR2 FYNNEI. V dropped 6 bases and J dropped 2 bases, with 10 bases sitting between them. CDR3 length: 14 residues. Time point of the sample: pretreatment peripheral blood. Pretreatment and on-treatment samples were taken, numbering 1 to 8 per patient. TCRdb keeps only in-frame clones here, not all; method: immunoSEQ multiplex PCR. The data show 70,000 to 100,000 clones, 65% to 85% seen once. This receptor was taken from a man between 60 and 75 years old with urothelial cancer. The sample here was PBMCs, taken around atezolizumab (anti-PD-L1) treatment. The chain recombines TRBV2 with TRBJ2-2, with D possibly TRBD1 on 5 matching bases. The CDR3 DNA reads TGTGCCAGCAGGGCAGGGTCAAACACCGGGGAGCTGTTTTTT. Protein sequence: CASRAGSNTGELFF.